This TCR beta chain was retrieved from a study of blood T cell repertoires in COVID-19. The wider study: Acute and convalescent COVID-19 samples came from the United States, Italy and Spain. Sources were T cells, B-cell-depleted T cells, or PBMCs; the material itself was cDNA or gDNA.

The CDR3 has 16 amino acids. The V and J ends lost 6 bases and 2 bases respectively, with 17 bases between them. CDR1 and CDR2 (germline): SGHTA, FQGNSA. Seattle-derived patients entered the study during active infection and were followed longitudinally. In the original workflow: Cell counts per sample came from amplifying reference gene primers. Generated by immunoSEQ multiplex PCR, the TCRdb table keeps only in-frame clones and is missing some. V, J and clone size are taken as reported in that table, and D and trimming were inferred from the DNA itself. The data hold around 310,000 clones, with nearly 90% observed a single time.

The chain joins TRBV7-2 to TRBJ2-1; perhaps TRBD1 as D (6 bases). This clonotype originated in a woman between 40 and 55 years old with COVID-19, enrolled during active disease. Sequencing used peripheral blood. The CDR3 reads CASRPRGSLTYNEQFF. The CDR3 region has the DNA TGTGCCAGCAGACCCAGGGGAAGCCTTACCTACAATGAGCAGTTCTTC.